These T cell receptor beta chains were read from a single sample in a study of spatial heterogeneity in lung cancer. One entry per CDR3 protein results from TCRdb running MiXCR on the 5' RACE reads. The sample records about 36,000 distinct CDR3 sequences, roughly 7.2% being singletons. The sequenced sample was PBMCs, obtained at surgery. The origin of the receptors is a female donor with early-stage non-small cell lung cancer. Both conserved end residues are part of each CDR3. A D gene is named only where the DNA matches it firmly. The size entry is marked missing in some rows and otherwise reads once, few, many or a size class.

J gene | V gene | clone size | D gene | CDR3 protein | CDR3 DNA
TRBJ2-3 | TRBV3-1 | few | TRBD2 | CASSRTSGGSPNTQYF | TGTGCCAGCAGCCGTACTAGCGGGGGAAGCCCGAATACGCAGTATTTT
TRBJ2-7 | TRBV5-1 | - | TRBD2 | CASSSATSGIWDEQYF | TGCGCCAGCAGCTCAGCGACTAGCGGGATTTGGGACGAGCAGTACTTC
TRBJ1-2 | TRBV10-2 | - | - | CASSEYGGSVYGYTF | TGCGCCAGCAGTGAGTATGGAGGGTCGGTCTATGGCTACACCTTC
TRBJ2-5 | TRBV24-1 | many | - | CATSDHLTGTQYF | TGTGCCACCAGTGATCACCTGACTGGGACCCAGTACTTC
TRBJ1-3 | TRBV28 | many | - | CASINGDSGNTIYF | TGTGCCAGCATTAACGGGGACTCTGGAAACACCATATATTTT
TRBJ2-4 | TRBV20-1 | many | TRBD1 | CSARSWTGERIQYF | TGCAGTGCTAGATCTTGGACAGGGGAGAGGATTCAGTACTTC
TRBJ2-3 | TRBV11-2 | - | TRBD2 | CASSLAPPSGASTDTQYF | TGTGCCAGCAGCTTAGCCCCCCCTAGCGGGGCTAGCACAGATACGCAGTATTTT
TRBJ2-3 | TRBV5-1 | many | - | CASSSGPSSTDTQYF | TGCGCCAGCAGCTCGGGACCGTCTAGCACAGATACGCAGTATTTT
TRBJ1-2 | TRBV6-1 | - | - | CAAGVPYGYTF | TGTGCCGCGGGGGTCCCCTATGGCTACACCTTC
TRBJ2-3 | TRBV20-1 | few | TRBD1 | CSAIPGGRTDTQYF | TGCAGTGCTATCCCAGGGGGCAGGACAGATACGCAGTATTTT
TRBJ2-1 | TRBV10-1 | - | - | CASSESDSRNYNEQFF | TGCGCCAGCAGTGAGTCGGACTCACGGAACTACAATGAGCAGTTCTTC